A selection of T cell receptor beta chains follows, all from one sample in a study of shared clonotypes between healthy human individuals. Only in-frame clones appear in the TCRdb table, and some are missing; sequencing was by immunoSEQ multiplex PCR. The sample consists of about 95,000 clones, less than 80% of them appearing once. What was sequenced was memory CD8+ T cells sorted from blood. The receptors shown here come from a young man in good health. Each CDR3 is given with its conserved first and last residue. D genes are given only for firm matches. Where a row states a size, it is once, few, many or the class of an expanded clone; other rows omit it.

D gene	clone size	V gene	J gene	CDR3 protein	CDR3 DNA
.	few	TRBV28	TRBJ1-1	CASSPYPVSEAFF	TGTGCCAGCAGTCCTTACCCGGTGTCTGAAGCTTTCTTT
.	few	TRBV5-1	TRBJ2-7	CASSLSSGQGREQYF	TGCGCCAGCAGCTTGAGTTCGGGACAAGGACGGGAGCAGTACTTC
TRBD1	.	TRBV2	TRBJ2-5	CASRTGTAETQYF	TGTGCCAGCCGGACAGGGACGGCGGAGACCCAGTACTTC
.	.	TRBV2	TRBJ2-5	CARGPLSTQTQYF	TGTGCCAGGGGGCCTTTAAGCACACAGACCCAGTACTTC
.	.	TRBV25-1	TRBJ2-1	CASSPLGGLKNEQFF	TGTGCCAGCAGTCCCCTGGGAGGCCTGAAAAATGAGCAGTTCTTC
.	.	TRBV7-8	TRBJ2-5	CASSLDSGTASKETQYF	TGTGCCAGCAGCTTGGATAGCGGAACCGCCTCTAAAGAGACCCAGTACTTC
TRBD1	many	TRBV6-1	TRBJ1-1	CASSEAEGQGTEAFF	TGTGCCAGCAGTGAAGCAGAGGGACAGGGAACTGAAGCTTTCTTT
.	.	TRBV7-9	TRBJ2-5	CASSLVGAGETQYF	TGTGCCAGCAGCTTAGTAGGGGCCGGAGAGACCCAGTACTTC
.	.	TRBV6-6	TRBJ1-1	CASSLSGGTTEAFF	TGTGCCAGCAGCCTTTCAGGTGGGACCACTGAAGCTTTCTTT
TRBD2	once	TRBV27	TRBJ2-1	CASSLSPGRAIEQFF	TGTGCCAGCAGTTTATCGCCCGGGAGGGCCATTGAGCAGTTCTTC
.	.	TRBV6-1	TRBJ1-2	CASSLDPDFYGYTF	TGTGCCAGCAGCCTAGATCCGGATTTCTATGGCTACACCTTC
TRBD1	.	TRBV29-1	TRBJ2-7	CSVPGQSYEQYF	TGCAGCGTGCCGGGACAGAGTTACGAGCAGTACTTC
TRBD2	once	TRBV7-6	TRBJ2-3	CASTGGGTDTQYF	TGTGCCAGCACCGGGGGGGGCACAGATACGCAGTATTTT
.	.	TRBV9	TRBJ2-1	CASSASIGGGGVQFF	TGTGCCAGCAGCGCATCTATCGGGGGAGGGGGCGTGCAGTTCTTC
.	.	TRBV19	TRBJ2-1	CASSIDGDMSYNEQFF	TGTGCCAGTAGTATAGACGGGGACATGTCCTACAATGAGCAGTTCTTC
TRBD1	.	TRBV6-1	TRBJ1-1	CASSEGQDVGSTEAFF	TGTGCCAGCAGTGAGGGACAGGACGTTGGTAGCACTGAAGCTTTCTTT
.	few	TRBV28	TRBJ1-3	CASSFDRALVLGNTIYF	TGTGCCAGCAGTTTTGATAGGGCCTTAGTCTTGGGAAACACCATATATTTT
TRBD2	.	TRBV7-8	TRBJ2-1	CASSLPTSGSWYEQFF	TGTGCCAGCAGCTTACCCACTAGCGGGAGTTGGTATGAGCAGTTCTTC
TRBD2	.	TRBV4-1	TRBJ2-1	CASSPLTWGLAADNEQFF	TGCGCCAGCAGCCCCCTCACCTGGGGACTAGCGGCCGACAATGAGCAGTTCTTC
.	few	TRBV28	TRBJ2-5	CASYRETETQYF	TGTGCCAGTTACAGGGAAACGGAGACCCAGTACTTC
TRBD2	many	TRBV5-4	TRBJ2-2	CASSFELAETGELFF	TGTGCCAGCAGCTTTGAACTAGCGGAAACCGGGGAGCTGTTTTTT
.	.	TRBV27	TRBJ2-3	CASGGLRGRGTDTQYF	TGTGCCAGCGGGGGGTTGCGGGGAAGGGGCACAGATACGCAGTATTTT
.	.	TRBV6-1	TRBJ1-5	CASSEIDGGSNQPQHF	TGTGCCAGCAGTGAGATAGACGGGGGAAGCAATCAGCCCCAGCATTTT
TRBD2	.	TRBV6-5	TRBJ2-1	CASSLLAGRYNEQFF	TGTGCCAGCAGTTTGCTAGCGGGTCGATACAATGAGCAGTTCTTC
.	.	TRBV11-2	TRBJ2-1	CASSPWATNNEQFF	TGTGCCAGCAGTCCTTGGGCGACAAACAATGAGCAGTTCTTC
TRBD2	.	TRBV9	TRBJ2-1	CASSVGLAADNEQFF	TGTGCCAGCAGCGTGGGACTAGCGGCGGACAATGAGCAGTTCTTC
.	.	TRBV19	TRBJ1-1	CASSGRVFEAFF	TGTGCCAGTAGTGGCAGGGTTTTTGAAGCTTTCTTT
.	few	TRBV7-2	TRBJ1-6	CASSFAGRYLNSPLHF	TGTGCCAGCAGCTTTGCCGGACGGTATCTCAATTCACCCCTCCACTTT
.	once	TRBV27	TRBJ1-1	CASSKKQGTEAFF	TGTGCCAGCAGTAAGAAACAGGGTACTGAAGCTTTCTTT
.	many	TRBV7-9	TRBJ2-3	CASSPPGGASTDTQYF	TGTGCCAGCAGCCCTCCAGGCGGGGCTAGCACAGATACGCAGTATTTT
.	.	TRBV7-9	TRBJ2-1	CASALGAEQFF	TGTGCCAGCGCCCTGGGGGCCGAGCAGTTCTTC
.	.	TRBV29-1	TRBJ1-1	CSVQGAGKGATEAFF	TGCAGCGTTCAAGGGGCAGGGAAAGGGGCCACTGAAGCTTTCTTT
.	.	TRBV10-3	TRBJ2-1	CAISAGGRVSEQFF	TGTGCCATCAGTGCCGGGGGACGTGTCAGTGAGCAGTTCTTC
.	.	TRBV27	TRBJ2-1	CASTLAATDYNEQFF	TGTGCCAGCACTCTTGCGGCGACAGACTACAATGAGCAGTTCTTC
.	.	TRBV6-1	TRBJ1-1	CASSAGAGEYTEAFF	TGTGCCAGCAGTGCCGGGGCAGGGGAGTACACTGAAGCTTTCTTT
.	.	TRBV14	TRBJ2-7	CASSQEVGYEQYF	TGTGCCAGCAGCCAAGAGGTTGGCTACGAGCAGTACTTC
.	.	TRBV21-1	TRBJ2-7	CASSKYSPSFLDREYEQYF	TGTGCCAGCAGCAAATATTCCCCCTCCTTTCTCGACAGGGAATACGAGCAGTACTTC
.	.	TRBV7-9	TRBJ2-1	CASSLCCEQFF	TGTGCCAGCAGCTTATGTTGTGAGCAGTTCTTC
.	.	TRBV5-1	TRBJ2-1	CASSQAELSSYNEQFF	TGCGCCAGCAGCCAAGCGGAATTGAGCTCCTACAATGAGCAGTTCTTC
.	.	TRBV21-1	TRBJ1-5	CASRPPLPQPQHF	TGTGCCAGCAGGCCTCCCCTACCCCAGCCCCAGCATTTT
TRBD2	.	TRBV18	TRBJ2-1	CASSPKAGTTYNEQFF	TGTGCCAGCTCACCCAAAGCCGGGACTACTTACAATGAGCAGTTCTTC
TRBD1	.	TRBV15	TRBJ1-5	CATSRTRGNSNQPQHF	TGTGCCACCAGCAGAACCAGGGGGAATAGCAATCAGCCCCAGCATTTT
.	.	TRBV6-5	TRBJ1-5	CASRTGYSNQPQHF	TGTGCCAGCAGAACAGGGTATAGCAATCAGCCCCAGCATTTT
TRBD1	.	TRBV23-1	TRBJ2-5	CARGQGEETQYF	TGCGCCAGAGGACAGGGGGAAGAGACCCAGTACTTC
.	large	TRBV5-4	TRBJ2-1	CASSLGYARSGNEQFF	TGTGCCAGCAGCTTGGGGTACGCCAGGTCTGGCAATGAGCAGTTCTTC
.	few	TRBV5-8	TRBJ2-5	CASSLDWVRETQYF	TGTGCCAGCAGCTTGGATTGGGTCCGGGAGACCCAGTACTTC
.	.	TRBV27	TRBJ2-4	CASSTLDSKNIQYF	TGTGCCAGCAGTACCTTAGACTCCAAAAACATTCAGTACTTC
.	.	TRBV28	TRBJ2-1	CASSPEGSSYNEQFF	TGTGCCAGCAGCCCTGAAGGAAGCTCCTACAATGAGCAGTTCTTC
.	.	TRBV5-1	TRBJ1-2	CASSLATDTNYGYTF	TGCGCCAGCAGCTTGGCCACAGACACTAACTATGGCTACACCTTC
.	.	TRBV4-3	TRBJ2-1	CASSQDTSEQFF	TGCGCCAGCAGCCAAGATACTTCGGAGCAGTTCTTC
.	.	TRBV29-1	TRBJ2-2	CSVGVAGKNTGELFF	TGCAGCGTTGGTGTAGCCGGGAAGAACACCGGGGAGCTGTTTTTT
.	.	TRBV6-5	TRBJ2-4	CASRKTGAGNIQYF	TGTGCCAGCAGAAAGACAGGAGCTGGGAACATTCAGTACTTC
.	.	TRBV29-1	TRBJ2-7	CSVEGTELSYEQYF	TGCAGCGTTGAAGGGACAGAGCTCTCCTACGAGCAGTACTTC
.	few	TRBV7-9	TRBJ1-1	CASSFPSREGRGTNTEAFF	TGTGCCAGCAGCTTCCCCTCTAGGGAGGGGCGGGGTACGAACACTGAAGCTTTCTTT
TRBD2	.	TRBV27	TRBJ2-1	CASSLPEELLAGEGHEQFF	TGTGCCAGCAGTTTACCTGAAGAGTTACTAGCGGGAGAAGGGCATGAGCAGTTCTTC